This T cell receptor (beta chain) comes out of a study of identical twins. Study-level points and caveats: A partial confounding effect on zero-insertion analyses could come from invariant MAIT and iNKT cells.

TCRdb analysed the 5' RACE reads with MiXCR anew, one entry per CDR3 protein. Of over 600,000 distinct CDR3 sequences listed, around 20% are singletons. Turning to this clonotype: Its antigen is still unknown.

The CDR3 runs 14 residues. Germline V gene sequence: CDR1 DFQATT, CDR2 SNEGSKA (reference sequence). Trimming stripped 1 base from V and 2 bases from J, with 12 bases between. A further study also used this sample, focusing on T cells expressing NK-cell markers. From that paper: The study found dominant NKG2C+ clonotypes at about 1.0-8% of CD8+ T cells in over 5 donors.

Sample: PBMCs. The receptor was derived from a woman under 30 in good health. The J gene is TRBJ2-7, the V gene TRBV20-1, with D possibly being TRBD2 (6 bases). CDR3 region: CSARGRGDAYEQYF. CDR3 in DNA: TGCAGTGCTAGAGGGCGCGGGGACGCCTACGAGCAGTACTTC.